A single sample gave rise to the 14 T cell receptor beta chains below, sequenced in a study of cytomegalovirus exposure and HLA in healthy donors. Researchers ran the PCR with 60 Vbeta and 13 Jbeta primers. Sequencing was performed with immunoSEQ multiplex PCR; in TCRdb, only in-frame clones are kept and a portion is missing. Altogether 140,000 or so clones are present, around 72% being singletons, with the ten largest covering roughly 2.1%. Material: PBMCs. These TCRs come from a man aged 35-49 years in good health and CMV-seronegative.

The rearrangement joins TRBV28 to TRBJ2-7; 10 nucleotides align to TRBD2. This CDR3 has 19 amino acids. Germline V gives CDR1 MDHEN, CDR2 SYDVKM. V shed 4 bases and J 5 bases; nucleotides not matched to a gene: 20. The CDR3 coding sequence is TGTGCCAGCAGTTCTACGACTAGCGGGCCACCGTGGGATGTCCACGAGCAGTACTTC. Translated, it gives CASSSTTSGPPWDVHEQYF.

This clone was found a few times. The rearrangement uses TRBV5-3 and TRBJ1-5; maybe TRBD1 (6 bases). TRBV5-3 is identified as an open reading frame with a role that is uncertain. V was trimmed by 4 bases and J by 2 bases, leaving 16 bases between them. CDR3 length equals 16 residues. The CDR3 loop reads CARSTDRIKCNQPQHF. The CDR3 DNA follows: TGTGCCAGAAGCACTGACAGGATTAAATGCAATCAGCCCCAGCATTTT.

The genes are TRBV4-1 and TRBJ2-1, with D perhaps matching TRBD1 (5 bases). V lost 0 bases and J lost 6, with 12 bases in between. Germline V gene sequence: CDR1 MGHRA, CDR2 YSYEKL. This CDR3 spans 15 amino acids. The DNA of the CDR3 is TGCGCCAGCAGCCAAGATGGCAGGGTAAGCAATGAGCAGTTCTTC. This translates into CASSQDGRVSNEQFF.

This clone was counted a single time. CDR3 in amino acids: CASSPGGGANEKLFF. The CDR3 DNA reads TGTGCCAGCAGTCCAGGAGGGGGGGCTAATGAAAAACTGTTTTTT. V is TRBV27 and J is TRBJ1-4, with a tentative D call TRBD1 (6 bases). This CDR3 is 15 amino acids long. Germline V CDR1 and CDR2: MNHEY, SMNVEV (reference sequence). Trimming stripped 5 bases from V and 3 bases from J, with 13 bases between. Full variable domain (outside the CDR3, taken from reference TRBV27 and TRBJ1-4): EAQVTQNPRYLITVTGKKLTVTCSQNMNHEYMSWYRQDPGLGLRQIYYSMNVEVTDKGDVPEGYKVSRKEKRNFPLILESPSPNQTSLYFCASSPGGGANEKLFFGSGTQLSVL.

The chain couples TRBV5-1 to TRBJ2-1, with TRBD2 matching 9 bases. The CDR3 is 15 residues long. Germline CDR1 and CDR2: SGHRS and YFSETQ. J lost 3 bases, V lost 4 bases, and 5 bases had no gene match. CDR3 bases: TGCGCCAGCAGCGTGACTAGCGGCGTCTACAATGAGCAGTTCTTC. It yields the protein CASSVTSGVYNEQFF.

The chain has TRBV10-1 and TRBJ2-7, with 10 bases aligning to TRBD1. CDR3 length: 15 amino acids. Trimming removed 6 bases from V and 3 bases from J; junction bases left unmatched: 8. The V gene's germline CDR1 is WNHNN and CDR2 SYGVQD (reference sequence). The CDR3 region is CASSDRDRGLYEQYF. In DNA, the CDR3 is TGCGCCAGCAGCGACCGGGACAGGGGCCTCTACGAGCAGTACTTC.

The chain carries TRBV5-1 and TRBJ2-1, with 15 bases fitting TRBD2. Germline loops: CDR1 SGHRS, CDR2 YFSETQ. This CDR3 is built from 18 residues. The V and J ends lost 4 bases and 1 base, in that order; junction bases with no gene match: 6. CDR3 in amino acids: CASSPPGLAGGSYNEQFF. The CDR3 nucleotides read TGCGCCAGCAGCCCCCCGGGACTAGCGGGAGGATCCTACAATGAGCAGTTCTTC.

This rearrangement joins TRBV13 to TRBJ2-7, with TRBD2 as a possible D gene (7 bases). CDR1 and CDR2 from the germline V gene are PRHDT and FYEKMQ (reference sequence). The CDR3 loop spans 16 amino acids. The V gene lost 1 base and the J gene lost 1 base, with 14 bases spanning the gap. The CDR3 DNA sequence: TGTGCCAGCAGCTTAGTTGGGGGGGGCCGATCCTACGAGCAGTACTTC. Protein product: CASSLVGGGRSYEQYF.

The chain joins TRBV7-6 to TRBJ2-5; D might be TRBD2 (5 bases). This CDR3 is 16 amino acids long. V was cut by 0 bases and J by 5 bases, with 16 bases left in between. The germline gives CDR1 SGHVS, CDR2 FNYEAQ. In nucleotides, the CDR3 is TGTGCCAGCAGCTTAGCGGTAACTCCCTGGGAGGAGACCCAGTACTTC. This sequence encodes CASSLAVTPWEETQYF.

This clone appeared a single time. The chain links TRBV7-2 to TRBJ1-2; TRBD1 agrees at 9 bases. J was trimmed by 1 base and V by 1 base; bases with no gene match: 10. Germline V gene sequence: CDR1 SGHTA, CDR2 FQGNSA. The CDR3 consists of 18 residues. In nucleotides, the CDR3 is TGTGCCAGCAGCTTAGGAGGACAGGGGTTGGGGCTTAACTATGGCTACACCTTC. Translation: CASSLGGQGLGLNYGYTF.

J is TRBJ2-7 and V is TRBV5-5; no clear D. Germline V CDR1 and CDR2: SGHKS, YYEKEE (reference sequence). Trimming pared 0 bases from V and 0 bases from J, leaving 7 bases between. The CDR3 totals 14 residues. The CDR3 DNA reads TGTGCCAGCAGCTTGGTGTCACTCTCCTACGAGCAGTACTTC. Translation: CASSLVSLSYEQYF.

This chain links TRBV5-1 with TRBJ2-7, with TRBD2 identical over 9 bases. Germline CDR1 and CDR2: SGHRS and YFSETQ. This CDR3 has 14 residues. Trimming at V came to 4 bases and at J to 0 bases, leaving 2 bases not matched to a gene. Here the CDR3 DNA reads TGCGCCAGCAGCCCGCGGGGGGGCTCCTACGAGCAGTACTTC. Its translation is CASSPRGGSYEQYF.

This clone was counted a few times. CDR3: CASSQELAVNTEAFF. The CDR3 DNA follows: TGTGCCAGCAGCCAAGAATTAGCGGTGAACACTGAAGCTTTCTTT. This chain links TRBV14 with TRBJ1-1; D uncertain. The CDR3 contains 15 residues. V lost 0 bases and J lost 0, with 8 bases in between. The V gene's germline CDR1 is SGHDN and CDR2 FVKESK.

This chain links TRBV2 with TRBJ2-1; TRBD1 agrees at 10 bases. CDR3 size: 16 residues. V was clipped by 3 bases and J by 4 bases; unmatched bases: 6. Germline V gives CDR1 SNHLY, CDR2 FYNNEI. The CDR3 loop reads CASSESRTGGYNEQFF. Here the CDR3 DNA reads TGTGCCAGCAGTGAGTCTAGGACAGGGGGTTACAATGAGCAGTTCTTC.